Each of the 3 T cell receptor beta chains below was sequenced from the same sample in a study of blood T cell repertoires in COVID-19. This table comes from immunoSEQ multiplex PCR, and its TCRdb copy is limited to in-frame clones, with some not included. The data hold around 270,000 clones, with more than 70% observed a single time. The sample taken for sequencing was peripheral blood. The source of these receptors is a woman between 45 and 65 years old with acute or convalescent COVID-19.

The chain joins TRBV7-2 to TRBJ2-3; 13 nucleotides agree with TRBD2. The length of the CDR3 is 18 residues. J lost 0 bases, V lost 2 bases, and 5 bases had no gene match. The germline CDR1 and CDR2 sequences are SGHTA and FQGNSA. Here the CDR3 reads CASSLFTSGRGSTDTQYF. The CDR3 nucleotides are TGTGCCAGCAGCTTATTTACTAGCGGGAGGGGTAGCACAGATACGCAGTATTTT. Full variable domain (rest looked up from reference TRBV7-2 and TRBJ2-3): GAGVSQSPSNKVTEKGKDVELRCDPISGHTALYWYRQSLGQGLEFLIYFQGNSAPDKSGLPSDRFSAERTGGSVSTLTIQRTQQEDSAVYLCASSLFTSGRGSTDTQYFGPGTRLTVL.

This chain joins TRBV7-3 and TRBJ2-2; TRBD2 agrees at 9 bases. V shed 5 bases and J 3 bases; nucleotides not matched to a gene: 7. The CDR3 covers 16 residues. Germline values: CDR1 SGHTA, CDR2 FQGTGA. As DNA, the CDR3 is TGTGCCAGCAGCCCTAGCGGGACGAGGGACACCGGGGAGCTGTTTTTT. Translation gives CASSPSGTRDTGELFF.

V usage is TRBV9 and J usage is TRBJ1-5; possible D gene TRBD1, 6 bases. The CDR3 is 13 residues long. With 4 bases removed from V and 6 bases from J, the gap between germline ends came to 11 bases. CDR1 and CDR2 (germline): SGDLS, YYNGEE. Written as DNA, the CDR3 is TGTGCCAGCAGCTCGGACAGTTCTCAGCCCCAGCATTTT. Its protein product is CASSSDSSQPQHF.